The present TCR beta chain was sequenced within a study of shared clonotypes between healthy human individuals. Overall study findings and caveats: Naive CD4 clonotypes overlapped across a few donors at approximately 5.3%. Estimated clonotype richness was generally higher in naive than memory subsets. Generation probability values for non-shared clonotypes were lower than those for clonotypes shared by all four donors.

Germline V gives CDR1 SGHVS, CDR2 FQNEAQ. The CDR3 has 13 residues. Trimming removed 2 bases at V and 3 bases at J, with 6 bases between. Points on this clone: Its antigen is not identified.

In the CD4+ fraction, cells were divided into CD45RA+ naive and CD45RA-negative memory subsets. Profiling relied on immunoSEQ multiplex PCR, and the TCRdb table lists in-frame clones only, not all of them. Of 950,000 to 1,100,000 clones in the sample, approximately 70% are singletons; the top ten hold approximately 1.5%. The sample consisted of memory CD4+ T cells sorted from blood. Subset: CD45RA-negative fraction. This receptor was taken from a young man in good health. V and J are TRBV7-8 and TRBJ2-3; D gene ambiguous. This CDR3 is CASSLRDTDTQYF. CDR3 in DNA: TGTGCCAGCAGCTTAAGAGATACAGATACGCAGTATTTT.